This TCR beta chain was obtained from a study of T cells in localized non-small cell lung cancer. Method: immunoSEQ multiplex PCR; TCRdb's copy keeps in-frame clones and lacks some. The sample carries some 3,600 clones, approximately 30% recorded once. Study results and caveats: Appearances in adjacent lung were noted for a median 57 of the top 100 tumor clones. Peak T cell clonality was found in uninvolved adjacent lung, exceeding tumor. Prolonged overall survival went with higher T cell density in the blood. Sequence data derive from only one tumor region, so heterogeneity remains possible.

Germline trimming cut 6 bases from V and 8 bases from J; bases unmatched to any gene: 2. The CDR3 consists of 12 residues. Germline CDR1 reads MNHGY; CDR2 reads SAAAGT. Concerning this clone: Its antigen is undetermined.

This chain uses TRBV6-8 with TRBJ2-1; 9 nucleotides line up with TRBD1. The origin of this receptor is a man between 35 and 75 years old with stage II lung adenocarcinoma. The input for sequencing was lung tumor tissue, taken before any cancer treatment. CDR3 coding DNA: TGTGCCAGCAGACAGGGGGCCTATGAGCAGTTCTTC. Its protein is CASRQGAYEQFF.